A single TCR beta chain is shown here with its context. Use of 60 Vbeta and 13 Jbeta primers characterized the PCR. The method was immunoSEQ multiplex PCR; TCRdb's version includes in-frame clones alone and lacks a portion of them. The sample lists around 100,000 clones; around 80% were seen once. This entry belongs to a study of cytomegalovirus exposure and HLA in healthy donors. This CDR3 comprises 13 residues. Germline CDR1 reads GTSNPN; CDR2 reads SVGIG (reference sequence). V is TRBV30 and J is TRBJ2-5, with D possibly being TRBD1 (6 bases). TRBJ2-7 matches the DNA end more closely, so the J call is doubtful. The TCR comes from a woman between 18 and 30 years old in good health and CMV-seropositive. The sample consisted of PBMCs. The CDR3 coding sequence is TGTGCCTGGGGGGGCAGGGGAATAAACGAGCAGTACTTC. As protein: CAWGGRGINEQYF.